The subject of this entry is one T cell receptor beta chain. The V and J ends lost 1 base and 4 bases, in that order; junction bases with no gene match: 2. Germline V CDR1 and CDR2: SGHTA, FQGNSA. This CDR3 region has 14 residues. This sample was included in a study of blood T cell repertoires in COVID-19. Study-wide background: Italy, Spain and the United States were the sources of the convalescent and acute COVID-19 samples. Sample material is recorded as cDNA or gDNA derived from T cells, B-cell-depleted T cells, or PBMCs.

In the original processing: The assay estimated nucleated cells by amplifying reference gene primers. Sequencing was performed with immunoSEQ multiplex PCR; in TCRdb, only in-frame clones are kept and a portion is missing. V, J and clone size are those of that table, while D and trimming were read from the DNA. The table records over 30,000 clones, 80% to 90% of them present only once. The chain employs TRBV7-2 and TRBJ1-2; 8 bases align to TRBD1. The sequence was collected from an elderly woman with active or convalescent COVID-19. Sequenced material: peripheral blood. The CDR3 DNA follows: TGTGCCAGCAGCTTAGGTCAGGGGGCCTATGGCTACACCTTC. Protein: CASSLGQGAYGYTF.